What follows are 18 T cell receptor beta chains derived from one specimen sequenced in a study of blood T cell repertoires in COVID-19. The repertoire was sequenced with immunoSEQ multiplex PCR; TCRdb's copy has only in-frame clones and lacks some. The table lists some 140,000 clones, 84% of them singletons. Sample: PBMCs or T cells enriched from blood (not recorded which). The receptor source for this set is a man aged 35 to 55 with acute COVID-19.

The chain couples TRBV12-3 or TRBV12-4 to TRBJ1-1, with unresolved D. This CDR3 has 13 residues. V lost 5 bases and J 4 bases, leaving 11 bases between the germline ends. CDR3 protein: CASSGQTGTEAFF. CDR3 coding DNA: TGTGCCAGCAGTGGTCAGACGGGCACTGAAGCTTTCTTT.

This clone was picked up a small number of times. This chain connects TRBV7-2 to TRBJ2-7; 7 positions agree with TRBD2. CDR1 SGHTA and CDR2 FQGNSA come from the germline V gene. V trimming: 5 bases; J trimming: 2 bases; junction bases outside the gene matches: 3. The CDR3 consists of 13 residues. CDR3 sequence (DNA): TGTGCCAGCAGCCCGGGGGGAGCCTACGAGCAGTACTTC. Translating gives CASSPGGAYEQYF.

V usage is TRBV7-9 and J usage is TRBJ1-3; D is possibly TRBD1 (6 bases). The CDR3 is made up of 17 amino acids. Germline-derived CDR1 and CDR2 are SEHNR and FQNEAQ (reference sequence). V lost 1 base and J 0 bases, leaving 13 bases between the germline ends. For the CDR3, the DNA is TGTGCCAGCAGCTTAGATTGGACAGCCAGCTCTGGAAACACCATATATTTT. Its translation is CASSLDWTASSGNTIYF.

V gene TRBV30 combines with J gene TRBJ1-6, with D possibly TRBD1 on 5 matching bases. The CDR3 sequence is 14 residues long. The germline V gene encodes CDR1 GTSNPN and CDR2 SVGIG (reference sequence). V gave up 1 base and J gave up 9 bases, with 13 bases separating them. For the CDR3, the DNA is TGTGCCTGGAGTGCGGGGGATAGCTTTTCACCCCTCCACTTT. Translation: CAWSAGDSFSPLHF.

In DNA form, the CDR3 reads TGCGCCAGCAGCCAGGGGGGTCGACGCGGGGCCCAGTACTTC. Translation: CASSQGGRRGAQYF. This sequence joins TRBV4-3 and TRBJ2-5, with TRBD2 as a possible D gene (6 bases). The CDR3 extends over 14 amino acids. V lost 3 bases to trimming and J lost 9 bases, with 17 bases between them. Per the germline V gene, CDR1 is LGHNA and CDR2 is YSLEER.

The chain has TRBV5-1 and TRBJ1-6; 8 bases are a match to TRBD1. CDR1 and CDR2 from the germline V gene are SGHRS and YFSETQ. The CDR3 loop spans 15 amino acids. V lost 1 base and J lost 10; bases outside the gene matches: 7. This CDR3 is CASSLRGQEESPLHF. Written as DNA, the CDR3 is TGCGCCAGCAGCTTGAGGGGACAGGAGGAGTCACCCCTCCACTTT.

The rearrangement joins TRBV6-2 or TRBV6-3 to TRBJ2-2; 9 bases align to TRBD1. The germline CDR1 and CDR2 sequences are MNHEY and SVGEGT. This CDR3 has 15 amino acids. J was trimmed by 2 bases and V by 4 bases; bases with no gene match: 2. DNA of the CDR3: TGTGCCAGCAGTTCGGGACAGGGCAACACCGGGGAGCTGTTTTTT. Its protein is CASSSGQGNTGELFF.

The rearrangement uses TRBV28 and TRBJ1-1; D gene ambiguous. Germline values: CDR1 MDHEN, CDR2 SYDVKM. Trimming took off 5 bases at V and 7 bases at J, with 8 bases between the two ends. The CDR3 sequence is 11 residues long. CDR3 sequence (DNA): TGTGCCAGCAGTCCGGGTTATGAAGCTTTCTTT. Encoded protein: CASSPGYEAFF.

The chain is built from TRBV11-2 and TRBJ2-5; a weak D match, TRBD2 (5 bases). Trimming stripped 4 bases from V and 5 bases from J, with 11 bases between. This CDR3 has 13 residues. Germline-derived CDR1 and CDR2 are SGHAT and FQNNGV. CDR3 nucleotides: TGTGCCAGCAGCTCCGGGGTTCCGGAGACCCAGTACTTC. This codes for CASSSGVPETQYF. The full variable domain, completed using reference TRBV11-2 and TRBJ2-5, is EAGVAQSPRYKIIEKRQSVAFWCNPISGHATLYWYQQILGQGPKLLIQFQNNGVVDDSQLPKDRFSAERLKGVDSTLKIQPAKLEDSAVYLCASSSGVPETQYFGPGTRLLVL.

The CDR3 region is CASSRTTRWVGAYTEKLFF. CDR3 bases: TGCGCCAGCAGCCGGACAACTCGATGGGTGGGGGCGTATACCGAAAAACTGTTTTTT. The V call is TRBV4-1, the J call TRBJ1-4; TRBD1 might be the D (6 bases). Trimming took 4 bases from V and 8 from J, leaving 29 bases between them. The CDR3 has 19 residues. CDR1 and CDR2 from the germline V gene are MGHRA and YSYEKL.

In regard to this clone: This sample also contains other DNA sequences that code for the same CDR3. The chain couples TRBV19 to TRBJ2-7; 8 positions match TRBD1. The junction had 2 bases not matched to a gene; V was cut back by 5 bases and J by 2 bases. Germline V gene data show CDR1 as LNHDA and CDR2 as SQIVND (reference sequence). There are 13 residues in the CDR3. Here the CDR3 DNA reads TGTGCCAGTAGTGCGACAGGGGCCTACGAGCAGTACTTC. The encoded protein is CASSATGAYEQYF.

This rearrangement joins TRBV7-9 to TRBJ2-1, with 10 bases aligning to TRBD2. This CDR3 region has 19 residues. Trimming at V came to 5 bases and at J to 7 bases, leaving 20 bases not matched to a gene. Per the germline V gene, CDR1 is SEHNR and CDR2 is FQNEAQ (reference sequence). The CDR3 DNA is TGTGCCAGCAGCCAAAGCCCACCCCTAGAGCGGGGGGGGAGAAATGAGCAGTTCTTC. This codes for CASSQSPPLERGGRNEQFF.

CDR3: CASSHAVEDTGELFF. CDR3 DNA: TGTGCCAGCAGCCACGCGGTAGAGGACACCGGGGAGCTGTTTTTT. The chain has TRBV7-2 and TRBJ2-2; D unresolved. This CDR3 is built from 15 residues. The germline CDR1 and CDR2 sequences are SGHTA and FQGNSA. V was cut by 5 bases and J by 3 bases, with 13 bases left in between. The whole variable domain, filled in from reference TRBV7-2 and TRBJ2-2, reads GAGVSQSPSNKVTEKGKDVELRCDPISGHTALYWYRQSLGQGLEFLIYFQGNSAPDKSGLPSDRFSAERTGGSVSTLTIQRTQQEDSAVYLCASSHAVEDTGELFFGEGSRLTVL.

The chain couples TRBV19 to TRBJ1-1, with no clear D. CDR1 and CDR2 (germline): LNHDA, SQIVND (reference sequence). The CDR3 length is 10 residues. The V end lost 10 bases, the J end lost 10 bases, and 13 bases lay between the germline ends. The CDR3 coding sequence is TGTGCCATCGACCCGGGTCGAGCTTTCTTT. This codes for CAIDPGRAFF.

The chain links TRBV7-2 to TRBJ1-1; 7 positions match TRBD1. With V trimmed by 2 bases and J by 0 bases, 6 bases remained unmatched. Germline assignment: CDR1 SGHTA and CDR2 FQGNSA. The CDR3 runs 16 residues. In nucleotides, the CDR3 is TGTGCCAGCAGCTTAAGGGTGACAGGGTTGAACACTGAAGCTTTCTTT. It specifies CASSLRVTGLNTEAFF. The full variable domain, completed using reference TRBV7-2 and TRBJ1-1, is GAGVSQSPSNKVTEKGKDVELRCDPISGHTALYWYRQSLGQGLEFLIYFQGNSAPDKSGLPSDRFSAERTGGSVSTLTIQRTQQEDSAVYLCASSLRVTGLNTEAFFGQGTRLTVV.

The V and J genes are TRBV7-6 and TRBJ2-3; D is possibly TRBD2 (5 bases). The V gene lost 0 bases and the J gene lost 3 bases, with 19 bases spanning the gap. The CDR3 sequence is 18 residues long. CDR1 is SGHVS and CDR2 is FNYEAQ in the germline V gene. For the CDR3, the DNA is TGTGCCAGCAGCTTAGCGGCCGCCCCGGGGTTACGGACAGATACGCAGTATTTT. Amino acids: CASSLAAAPGLRTDTQYF.

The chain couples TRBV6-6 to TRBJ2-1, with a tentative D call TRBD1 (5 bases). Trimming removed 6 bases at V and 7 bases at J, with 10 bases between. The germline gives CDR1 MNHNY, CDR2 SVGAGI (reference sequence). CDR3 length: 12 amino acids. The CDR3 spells CASSQGWNEQFF. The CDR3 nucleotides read TGTGCCAGCAGCCAGGGATGGAATGAGCAGTTCTTC.

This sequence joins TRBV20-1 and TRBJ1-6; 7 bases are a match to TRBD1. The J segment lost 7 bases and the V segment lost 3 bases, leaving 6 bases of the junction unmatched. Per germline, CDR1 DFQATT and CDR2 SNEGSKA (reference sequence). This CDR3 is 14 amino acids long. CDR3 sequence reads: CSASPGTANSPLHF. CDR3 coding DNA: TGCAGTGCTAGTCCCGGGACAGCCAATTCACCCCTCCACTTT.